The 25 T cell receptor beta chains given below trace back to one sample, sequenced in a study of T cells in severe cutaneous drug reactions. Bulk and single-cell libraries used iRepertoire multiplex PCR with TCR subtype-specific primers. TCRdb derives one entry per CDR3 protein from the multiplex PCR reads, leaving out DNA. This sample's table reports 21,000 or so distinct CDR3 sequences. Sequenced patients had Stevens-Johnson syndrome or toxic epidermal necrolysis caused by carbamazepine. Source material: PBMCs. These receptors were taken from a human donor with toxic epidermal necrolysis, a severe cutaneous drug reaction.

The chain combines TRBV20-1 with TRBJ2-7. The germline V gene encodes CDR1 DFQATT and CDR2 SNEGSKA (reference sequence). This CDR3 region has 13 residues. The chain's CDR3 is CSAPTQARYEQYF.

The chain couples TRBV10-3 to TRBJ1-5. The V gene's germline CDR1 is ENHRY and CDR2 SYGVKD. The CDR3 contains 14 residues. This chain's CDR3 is CAISDSRSNQPQHF.

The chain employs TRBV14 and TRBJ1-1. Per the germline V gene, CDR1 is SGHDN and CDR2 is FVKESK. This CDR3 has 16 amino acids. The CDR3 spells CASSQEPGVIGTEAFF.

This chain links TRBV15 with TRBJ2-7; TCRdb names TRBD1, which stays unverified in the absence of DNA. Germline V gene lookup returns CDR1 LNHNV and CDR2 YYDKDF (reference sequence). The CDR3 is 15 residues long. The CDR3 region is CATSREGTGPYEQYF.

CDR3: CATSRDFTGRDEQYF. J is TRBJ2-7 and V is TRBV15. The CDR3 runs 15 residues. Germline V gene sequence: CDR1 LNHNV, CDR2 YYDKDF (reference sequence).

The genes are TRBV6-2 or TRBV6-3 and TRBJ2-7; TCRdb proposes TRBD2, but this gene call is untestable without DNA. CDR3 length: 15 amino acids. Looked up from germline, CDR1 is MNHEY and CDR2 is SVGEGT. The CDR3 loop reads CASSYSTSGSYEQYF.

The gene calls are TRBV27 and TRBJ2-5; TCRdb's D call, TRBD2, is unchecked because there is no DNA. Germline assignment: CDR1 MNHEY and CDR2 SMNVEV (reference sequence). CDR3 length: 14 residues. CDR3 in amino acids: CASRDFSGEETQYF.

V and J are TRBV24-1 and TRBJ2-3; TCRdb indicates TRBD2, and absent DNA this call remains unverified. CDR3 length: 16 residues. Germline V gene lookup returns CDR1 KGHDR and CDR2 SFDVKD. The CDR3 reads CATSDPGGISTDTQYF.

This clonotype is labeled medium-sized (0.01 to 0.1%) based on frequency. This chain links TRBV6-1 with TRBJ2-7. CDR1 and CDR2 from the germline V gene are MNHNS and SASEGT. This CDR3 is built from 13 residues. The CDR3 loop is CASTPNRNYEQYF.

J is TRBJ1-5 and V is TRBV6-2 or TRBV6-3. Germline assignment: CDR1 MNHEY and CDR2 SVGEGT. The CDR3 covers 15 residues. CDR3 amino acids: CATVSIFGGNQPQHF.

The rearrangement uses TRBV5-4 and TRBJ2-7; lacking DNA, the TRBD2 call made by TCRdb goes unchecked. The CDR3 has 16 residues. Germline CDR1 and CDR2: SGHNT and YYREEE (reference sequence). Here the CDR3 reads CASSSWTSGRAYEQYF.

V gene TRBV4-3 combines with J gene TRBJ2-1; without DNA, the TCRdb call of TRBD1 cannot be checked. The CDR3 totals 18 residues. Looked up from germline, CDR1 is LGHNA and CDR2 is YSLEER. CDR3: CASSQERTAGLSYNEQFF.

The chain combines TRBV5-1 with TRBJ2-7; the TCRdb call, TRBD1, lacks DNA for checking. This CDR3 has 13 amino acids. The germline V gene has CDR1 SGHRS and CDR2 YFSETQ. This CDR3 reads CASSRDNNYEQYF.

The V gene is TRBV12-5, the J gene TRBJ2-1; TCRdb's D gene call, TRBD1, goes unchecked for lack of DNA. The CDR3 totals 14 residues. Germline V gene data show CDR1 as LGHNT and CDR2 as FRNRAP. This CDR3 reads CASGLRDPNNEQFF.

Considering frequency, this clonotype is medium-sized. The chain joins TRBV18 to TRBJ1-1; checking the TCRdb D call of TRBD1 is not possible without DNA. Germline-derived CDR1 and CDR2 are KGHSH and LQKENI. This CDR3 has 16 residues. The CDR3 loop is CASSPRDRGSNTEAFF.

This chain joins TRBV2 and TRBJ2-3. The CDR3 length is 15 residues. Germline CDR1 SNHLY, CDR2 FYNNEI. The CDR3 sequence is CASSEVKAVPDTQYF.

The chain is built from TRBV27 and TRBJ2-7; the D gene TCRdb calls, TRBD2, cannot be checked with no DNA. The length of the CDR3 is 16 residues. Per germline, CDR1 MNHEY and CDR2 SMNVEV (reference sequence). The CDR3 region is CASSSLGGLNEYEQYF.

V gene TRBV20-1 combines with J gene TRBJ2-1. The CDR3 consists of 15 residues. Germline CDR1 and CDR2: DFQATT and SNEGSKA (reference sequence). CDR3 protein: CSARELRHNYNEQFF.

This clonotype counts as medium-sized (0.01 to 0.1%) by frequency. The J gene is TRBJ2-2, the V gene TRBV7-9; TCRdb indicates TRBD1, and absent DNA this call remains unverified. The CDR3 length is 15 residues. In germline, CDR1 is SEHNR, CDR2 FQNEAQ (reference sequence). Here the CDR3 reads CASTWGTGRTGELFF.

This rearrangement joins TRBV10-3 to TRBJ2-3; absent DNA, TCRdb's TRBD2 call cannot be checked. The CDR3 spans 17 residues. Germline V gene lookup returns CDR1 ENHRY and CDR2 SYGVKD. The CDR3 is CAISDPQGRGYTDTQYF.

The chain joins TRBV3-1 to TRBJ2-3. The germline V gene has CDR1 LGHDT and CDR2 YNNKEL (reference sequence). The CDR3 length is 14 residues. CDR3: CASSQGQVWRTQYF.

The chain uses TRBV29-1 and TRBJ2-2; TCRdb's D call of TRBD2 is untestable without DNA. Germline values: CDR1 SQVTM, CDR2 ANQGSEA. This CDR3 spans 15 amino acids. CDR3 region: CSGRGLAGNTGELFF.

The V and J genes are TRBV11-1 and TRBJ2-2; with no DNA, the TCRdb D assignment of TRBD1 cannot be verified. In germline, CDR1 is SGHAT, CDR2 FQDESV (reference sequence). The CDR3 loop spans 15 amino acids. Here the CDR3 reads CASTKGTGNTGELFF.

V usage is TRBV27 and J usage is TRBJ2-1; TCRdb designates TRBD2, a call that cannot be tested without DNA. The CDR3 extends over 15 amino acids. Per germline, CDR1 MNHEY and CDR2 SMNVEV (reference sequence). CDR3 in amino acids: CASSFSGRASNEQFF.

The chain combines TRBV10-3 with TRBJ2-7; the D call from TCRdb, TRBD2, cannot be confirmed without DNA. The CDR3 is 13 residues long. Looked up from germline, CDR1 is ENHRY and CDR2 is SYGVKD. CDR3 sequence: CATLSGGSYEQYF.